What follows are 15 T cell receptor beta chains derived from one specimen sequenced in a study of spatial heterogeneity in lung cancer. MiXCR, applied by TCRdb to the 5' RACE reads, yields one record per CDR3 protein. Here the sample spans some 54,000 distinct CDR3 sequences, 6.5% to 7.5% being singletons. The time point: blood at routine non-recurrence follow-up after resection. The sequenced material consisted of unsorted whole RNA from tumor, nontumor lung or frozen PBMC. The sequencing here drew on PBMCs, taken at follow-up. Receptors originate from a female donor with early-stage non-small cell lung cancer.

Ten or more counts support this clonotype. V is TRBV24-1 and J is TRBJ1-2; 7 nucleotides line up with TRBD1. Germline CDR1 and CDR2: KGHDR and SFDVKD. The CDR3 is 14 residues long. V lost 3 bases and J lost 7; bases outside the gene matches: 7. The CDR3 loop is CATSDPGTVSGYTF. The CDR3 nucleotides read TGTGCCACCAGTGATCCGGGGACAGTCTCTGGCTACACCTTC.

This clonotype was picked up many times. The gene calls are TRBV9 and TRBJ2-7; a possible D gene is TRBD2 (5 bases). Germline-derived CDR1 and CDR2 are SGDLS and YYNGEE. V lost 3 bases and J 6 bases, leaving 16 bases between the germline ends. The CDR3 has 14 residues. Here the CDR3 reads CASSATGVKGEQYF. The DNA for the CDR3 is TGTGCCAGCAGCGCGACCGGGGTTAAGGGCGAGCAGTACTTC.

At least ten counts were recorded for this clonotype. The chain combines TRBV20-1 with TRBJ2-2; no clear D. Per the germline V gene, CDR1 is DFQATT and CDR2 is SNEGSKA (reference sequence). V lost 3 bases and J 0 bases, leaving 8 bases between the germline ends. The CDR3 spans 14 residues. As DNA, the CDR3 is TGCAGTGCTAGTGTACACACGAACACCGGGGAGCTGTTTTTT. Translated, it gives CSASVHTNTGELFF.

This clonotype showed up just a few times. The chain recombines TRBV7-8 with TRBJ1-1, with D possibly TRBD1 on 5 matching bases. The CDR3 contains 14 residues. The ends were cut back, 6 bases at V and 0 bases at J, with 11 bases in the middle. CDR1 and CDR2 from the germline V gene are SGHVS and FQNEAQ. As DNA, the CDR3 is TGTGCCAGCAGTCGGGGCGGGGTGAACACTGAAGCTTTCTTT. This translates into CASSRGGVNTEAFF.

The chain combines TRBV5-4 with TRBJ2-3; D is unresolved. Germline-derived CDR1 and CDR2 are SGHNT and YYREEE (reference sequence). The length of the CDR3 is 16 residues. The ends were cut back, 4 bases at V and 5 bases at J, with 20 bases in the middle. CDR3 region: CASSPRGASALDTQYF. The CDR3 region has the DNA TGTGCCAGCAGCCCTAGAGGAGCTTCGGCCCTAGATACGCAGTATTTT.

J is TRBJ2-3 and V is TRBV7-2; 7 positions match TRBD2. Trimming cost V 5 bases and J 11 bases; bases outside gene matches: 13. The CDR3 has 14 residues. Germline V gives CDR1 SGHTA, CDR2 FQGNSA. CDR3 region: CASSPDWGGIRQYF. The CDR3 bases are TGTGCCAGCAGCCCCGACTGGGGGGGGATCAGGCAGTATTTT. The complete variable domain, with remaining parts taken from reference TRBV7-2 and TRBJ2-3, reads GAGVSQSPSNKVTEKGKDVELRCDPISGHTALYWYRQSLGQGLEFLIYFQGNSAPDKSGLPSDRFSAERTGGSVSTLTIQRTQQEDSAVYLCASSPDWGGIRQYFGPGTRLTVL.

There are many counts of this clonotype. The V and J genes are TRBV20-1 and TRBJ2-5, with 11 bases lining up with TRBD2. The germline CDR1 and CDR2 sequences are DFQATT and SNEGSKA (reference sequence). Trimming removed 5 bases from V and 2 bases from J; junction bases left unmatched: 10. The CDR3 consists of 16 residues. The CDR3 DNA sequence: TGCAGTGCTCATAGGCCGGGACTAGCGGAACAAGAGACCCAGTACTTC. Translating gives CSAHRPGLAEQETQYF.

In this sample, this clonotype turned up many times. V usage is TRBV20-1 and J usage is TRBJ1-1; TRBD1 matches at 7 bases. Germline CDR1 reads DFQATT; CDR2 reads SNEGSKA (reference sequence). The CDR3 spans 16 residues. The ends lost 3 bases at V and 0 bases at J; junction bases unmatched: 10. The CDR3 DNA follows: TGCAGTGCTAGGGGAACAGGGGAGGGGATGAACACTGAAGCTTTCTTT. This translates into CSARGTGEGMNTEAFF.

The chain employs TRBV19 and TRBJ1-4, with D perhaps TRBD1 (6 bases). Germline V gene lookup returns CDR1 LNHDA and CDR2 SQIVND (reference sequence). Trimming pared 11 bases from V and 9 bases from J, leaving 13 bases between. This CDR3 has 11 amino acids. CDR3 residues: CASTRGKKLFF. In nucleotides, the CDR3 is TGTGCCTCGACGAGGGGGAAAAAACTGTTTTTT.

Many counts were recorded for this clonotype. J is TRBJ1-1 and V is TRBV5-1; 8 positions match TRBD1. From germline, CDR1 is SGHRS and CDR2 YFSETQ. With V trimmed by 1 base and J by 5 bases, 10 bases remained unmatched. The CDR3 sequence is 16 residues long. CDR3 sequence reads: CASSLPAGGAGTEAFF. The CDR3 coding sequence is TGCGCCAGCAGCTTGCCCGCAGGGGGCGCGGGAACTGAAGCTTTCTTT.

In this sample, this clonotype turned up many times. The chain has TRBV2 and TRBJ2-3; no reliable D call. This CDR3 spans 11 amino acids. Looked up from germline, CDR1 is SNHLY and CDR2 is FYNNEI. Between the trimmed V and J ends, which lost 6 bases and 3 bases, there was a span of 4 bases. The CDR3: CASSITDTQYF. The CDR3 DNA sequence: TGTGCCAGCAGCATAACAGATACGCAGTATTTT. Complete variable domain (other parts from reference TRBV2 and TRBJ2-3): EPEVTQTPSHQVTQMGQEVILRCVPISNHLYFYWYRQILGQKVEFLVSFYNNEISEKSEIFDDQFSVERPDGSNFTLKIRSTKLEDSAMYFCASSITDTQYFGPGTRLTVL.

This CDR3 reads CASRNHRDRQPQHF. CDR3 bases: TGTGCCAGCAGAAATCACAGGGATCGTCAGCCCCAGCATTTT. The chain carries TRBV28 and TRBJ1-5, with a possible D match to TRBD1 (6 bases). Germline CDR1 reads MDHEN; CDR2 reads SYDVKM. The CDR3 has 14 residues. The V end lost 6 bases, the J end lost 6 bases, and 15 bases lay between the germline ends.

This clonotype was counted many times. This rearrangement joins TRBV20-1 to TRBJ2-3, with D unclear. Germline CDR1 is DFQATT and CDR2 is SNEGSKA (reference sequence). The CDR3 is 11 amino acids. Trimming shortened V by 1 base and J by 4 bases, and 3 bases separated the two germline ends. As DNA, the CDR3 is TGCAGTGCTAGAGTGGCAGATACGCAGTATTTT. The encoded protein is CSARVADTQYF.

This clonotype occurred many times. The chain joins TRBV2 to TRBJ1-6; D is ambiguous. This CDR3 has 14 residues. Looked up from germline, CDR1 is SNHLY and CDR2 is FYNNEI. Trimming pared 7 bases from V and 7 bases from J, leaving 14 bases between. The CDR3 here is CASMVGSTNSPLHF. CDR3 sequence (DNA): TGTGCCAGCATGGTTGGGTCCACCAATTCACCCCTCCACTTT.

This clonotype was seen many times. The V and J genes are TRBV11-2 and TRBJ1-4, with 9 nucleotides matching TRBD1. Germline V gives CDR1 SGHAT, CDR2 FQNNGV. This CDR3 is built from 14 residues. J lost 13 bases, V lost 4 bases, and 10 bases had no gene match. The CDR3 region is CASSSEQGAEGLFF. The CDR3 DNA reads TGTGCCAGCAGCTCCGAACAGGGGGCCGAGGGACTGTTTTTT.